This record looks at one T cell receptor (beta chain) sequence and its context. The sample is drawn from a study of shared clonotypes between healthy human individuals. The germline V gene has CDR1 WSHSY and CDR2 SAAADI. The CDR3 is 15 amino acids. The V gene lost 0 bases and the J gene lost 4 bases, with 9 bases spanning the gap. The repertoire was sequenced with immunoSEQ multiplex PCR; TCRdb's copy has only in-frame clones and lacks some. The sample has 490,000 or so clones, roughly 85% seen once. The sequence came from a woman aged 40-49 years in good health. Some clones in this sample may be carry-over from other donors' samples. Input material: PBMCs. The chain carries TRBV10-2 and TRBJ1-4, with D possibly matching TRBD1 (5 bases). CDR3 coding DNA: TGCGCCAGCAGTGAGTCCCAGGGTGGTAATGAAAAACTGTTTTTT. Protein: CASSESQGGNEKLFF.